The source of this T cell receptor beta chain is a study of blood T cell repertoires in COVID-19. Study background: COVID-19 samples collected from the United States, Italy and Spain covered acute and convalescent phases. Nucleic acid was either cDNA or gDNA, and it came from T cells, B-cell-depleted T cells, or PBMCs.

Authors' methods: Estimation of nucleated cell counts was performed using reference gene primer amplification. Assay: immunoSEQ multiplex PCR; the TCRdb copy retains only in-frame clones and omits some. That table furnishes V, J and clone size, whereas the DNA furnished D and trimming. There are about 240,000 clones in the sample; 82% occur only once, and under 15% lies in the top ten. Trimming removed 6 bases from V and 4 bases from J, with 19 bases in between. Germline CDR1 MDHEN, CDR2 SYDVKM. The CDR3 length is 15 residues. The TCR comes from a woman aged 55-69 years with active or convalescent COVID-19. This chain joins TRBV28 and TRBJ2-7; D is perhaps TRBD2 (6 bases). Sequencing was done on a sample of peripheral blood. The CDR3: CASRTPGEPPYEQYF. The CDR3 DNA sequence: TGTGCCAGCAGAACGCCGGGAGAACCTCCATACGAGCAGTACTTC. The full variable domain, with the rest looked up from reference TRBV28 and TRBJ2-7, is DVKVTQSSRYLVKRTGEKVFLECVQDMDHENMFWYRQDPGLGLRLIYFSYDVKMKEKGDIPEGYSVSREKKERFSLILESASTNQTSMYLCASRTPGEPPYEQYFGPGTRLTVT.